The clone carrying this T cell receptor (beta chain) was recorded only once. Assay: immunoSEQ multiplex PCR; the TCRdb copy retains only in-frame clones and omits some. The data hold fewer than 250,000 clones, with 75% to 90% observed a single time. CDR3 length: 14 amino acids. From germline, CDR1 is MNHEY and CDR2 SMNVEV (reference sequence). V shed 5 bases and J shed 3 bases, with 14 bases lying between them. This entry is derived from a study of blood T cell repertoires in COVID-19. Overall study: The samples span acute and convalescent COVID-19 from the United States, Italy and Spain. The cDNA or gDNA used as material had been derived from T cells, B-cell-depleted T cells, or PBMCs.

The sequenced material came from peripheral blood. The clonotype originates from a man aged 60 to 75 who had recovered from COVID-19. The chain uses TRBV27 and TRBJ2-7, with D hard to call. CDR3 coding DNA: TGTGCCAGCAGTCCCGCCGAGGTCTACTACGAGCAGTACTTC. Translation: CASSPAEVYYEQYF.